This TCR beta chain was observed in a study of blood T cell repertoires in COVID-19. Study information: Some COVID-19 samples were acute and others convalescent; all came from the United States, Italy and Spain.

Between the trimmed V and J ends, which lost 0 bases and 10 bases, there was a span of 26 bases. This CDR3 is built from 19 residues. CDR1 and CDR2 from the germline V gene are SGDLS and YYNGEE. Authors' processing steps: Amplification with reference gene primers provided the estimates of nucleated cell counts. The method was immunoSEQ multiplex PCR; TCRdb's version includes in-frame clones alone and lacks a portion of them. V, J and clone size are taken as reported in that table, and D and trimming were inferred from the DNA itself. This table holds about 410,000 clones, around 91% found once. Seattle cases were enrolled at active infection and followed longitudinally.

The chain recombines TRBV9 with TRBJ2-6; D remains ambiguous. The sequence was collected from a woman in her 40s with COVID-19, enrolled during active disease. Input material: peripheral blood. CDR3 DNA: TGTGCCAGCAGCGTAGACCGCGAGTTAAGACCCATTTCACTAAACGTCCTGACTTTC. Protein sequence: CASSVDRELRPISLNVLTF.